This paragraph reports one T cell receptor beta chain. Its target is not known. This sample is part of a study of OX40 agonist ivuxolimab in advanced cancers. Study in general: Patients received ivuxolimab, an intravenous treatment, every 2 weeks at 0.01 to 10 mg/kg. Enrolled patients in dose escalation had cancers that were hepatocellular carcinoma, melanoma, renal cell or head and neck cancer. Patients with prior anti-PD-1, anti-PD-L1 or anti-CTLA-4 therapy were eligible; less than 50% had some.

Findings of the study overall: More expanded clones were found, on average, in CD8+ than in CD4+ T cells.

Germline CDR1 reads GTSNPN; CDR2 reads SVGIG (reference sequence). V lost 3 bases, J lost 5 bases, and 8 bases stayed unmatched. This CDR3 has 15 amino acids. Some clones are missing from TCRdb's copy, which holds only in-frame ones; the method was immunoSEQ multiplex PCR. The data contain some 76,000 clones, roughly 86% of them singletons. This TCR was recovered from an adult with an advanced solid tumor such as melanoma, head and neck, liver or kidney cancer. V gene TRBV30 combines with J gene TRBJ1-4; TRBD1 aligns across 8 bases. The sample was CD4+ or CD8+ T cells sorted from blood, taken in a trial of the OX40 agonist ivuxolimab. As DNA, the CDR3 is TGTGCCTGGAGCCCGGGACAGGTTGCAAATGAAAAACTGTTTTTT. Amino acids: CAWSPGQVANEKLFF.